Below, 9 T cell receptor beta chains from the same sample are listed, as sequenced in a study of memory CD4+ T cells and cytomegalovirus serostatus. Method: immunoSEQ multiplex PCR; TCRdb's copy keeps in-frame clones and lacks some. The sample records under 85,000 clones, roughly 80% being singletons. Single viable CD3+CD4+CD8-CD45RO+ cells were sorted as the memory CD4+ T cells. The sequenced sample was memory CD4+ T cells from blood. Source of these receptors: an adult in good health and CMV-seropositive.

V and J are TRBV6-1 and TRBJ1-2; D remains ambiguous. The germline V gene has CDR1 MNHNS and CDR2 SASEGT. The CDR3 runs to 13 residues. V was trimmed by 2 bases and J by 5 bases, leaving 9 bases between them. CDR3 sequence: CASSERARYGYTF. The CDR3, as DNA: TGTGCCAGCAGTGAAAGGGCCCGGTATGGCTACACCTTC.

Remarks on this clone: This sample includes further DNA sequences coding for the same CDR3. The chain uses TRBV5-1 and TRBJ1-5, with TRBD1 as a possible D gene (6 bases). Germline lookup yields CDR1 SGHRS and CDR2 YFSETQ. The CDR3 is 14 amino acids. The germline V and J ends were trimmed by 0 bases and 5 bases, with 9 bases remaining between them. The CDR3 here is CASSLGQVDQPQHF. CDR3 coding DNA: TGCGCCAGCAGCTTGGGACAGGTGGATCAGCCCCAGCATTTT. The full variable domain, rest sourced from reference TRBV5-1 and TRBJ1-5, is KAGVTQTPRYLIKTRGQQVTLSCSPISGHRSVSWYQQTPGQGLQFLFEYFSETQRNKGNFPGRFSGRQFSNSRSEMNVSTLELGDSALYLCASSLGQVDQPQHFGDGTRLSIL.

The V gene is TRBV29-1, the J gene TRBJ1-2, with D uncertain. Germline-derived CDR1 and CDR2 are SQVTM and ANQGSEA. The CDR3 length is 11 residues. V was clipped by 7 bases and J by 8 bases, with 14 bases between them. The CDR3: CSAIDPEGYTF. The DNA for the CDR3 is TGCAGCGCGATCGACCCGGAAGGCTACACCTTC.

The chain carries TRBV18 and TRBJ2-1; D might be TRBD2 (6 bases). The CDR3 has 12 amino acids. Deletions cut 3 bases from V and 8 bases from J, with 8 bases between. Germline V CDR1 and CDR2: KGHSH, LQKENI. This CDR3 reads CASSPGGDEQFF. DNA of the CDR3: TGTGCCAGCTCACCTGGAGGGGATGAGCAGTTCTTC.

This chain links TRBV2 with TRBJ1-5; D may be TRBD1 (5 bases). Trimming cost V 6 bases and J 8 bases, with 14 bases left between them. CDR1 is SNHLY, CDR2 FYNNEI, per germline. The CDR3 extends over 13 amino acids. Written as DNA, the CDR3 is TGTGCCAGCAGGGGGGGACCTGGAGAGCCCCAGCATTTT. Translated, it gives CASRGGPGEPQHF.

This chain connects TRBV18 to TRBJ2-5, with TRBD1 as a possible D gene (6 bases). There are 14 residues in the CDR3. CDR1 KGHSH and CDR2 LQKENI come from the germline V gene. The V end lost 2 bases, the J end lost 5 bases, and 12 bases lay between the germline ends. Here the CDR3 reads CASSPSGDDETQYF. The CDR3 DNA follows: TGTGCCAGCTCACCATCAGGGGACGATGAGACCCAGTACTTC.

The V gene is TRBV5-1, the J gene TRBJ1-2; 8 bases are a match to TRBD1. CDR3 size: 14 residues. The trim removed 1 base at V and 5 bases at J, leaving 4 bases unmatched. From germline, CDR1 is SGHRS and CDR2 YFSETQ. CDR3: CASSLTGGEYGYTF. Written as DNA, the CDR3 is TGCGCCAGCAGCTTGACAGGGGGTGAATATGGCTACACCTTC.

The chain joins TRBV18 to TRBJ2-1; tentatively, D is TRBD1 or TRBD2 (5 bases each). Germline values: CDR1 KGHSH, CDR2 LQKENI. This CDR3 is built from 16 residues. The germline V and J ends were trimmed by 3 bases and 4 bases, with 16 bases remaining between them. CDR3 DNA: TGTGCCAGCTCACCGGGGGTCAGGGTGGAGTACAATGAGCAGTTCTTC. It codes for CASSPGVRVEYNEQFF.

The chain employs TRBV15 and TRBJ1-2; D may be TRBD1 (5 bases). This CDR3 contains 16 residues. With 5 bases removed from V and 3 bases from J, the gap between germline ends came to 19 bases. Germline values: CDR1 LNHNV, CDR2 YYDKDF (reference sequence). In DNA form, the CDR3 reads TGTGCCACCAGCCAAATAGGGTCAGGGTGGTACTATGGCTACACCTTC. Translated: CATSQIGSGWYYGYTF.